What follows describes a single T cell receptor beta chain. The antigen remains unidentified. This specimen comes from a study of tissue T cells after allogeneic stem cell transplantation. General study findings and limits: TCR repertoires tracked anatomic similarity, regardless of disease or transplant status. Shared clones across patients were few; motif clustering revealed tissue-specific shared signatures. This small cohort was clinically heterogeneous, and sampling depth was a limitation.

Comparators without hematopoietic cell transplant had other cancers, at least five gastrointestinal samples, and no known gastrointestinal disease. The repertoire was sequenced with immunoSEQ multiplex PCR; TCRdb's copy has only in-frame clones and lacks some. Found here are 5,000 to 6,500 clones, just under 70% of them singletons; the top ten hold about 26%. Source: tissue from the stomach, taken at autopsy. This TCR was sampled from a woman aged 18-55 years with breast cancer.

The CDR3: CAWRIPNTGELFF. The CDR3 nucleotides are TGTGCCTGGAGAATCCCGAACACCGGGGAGCTGTTTTTT. The rearrangement links TRBV30 to TRBJ2-2; no clear D gene. Germline V gene data show CDR1 as GTSNPN and CDR2 as SVGIG (reference sequence). With 3 bases removed from V and 0 bases from J, the gap between germline ends came to 5 bases. The CDR3 spans 13 residues. The whole variable domain, remainder taken from reference TRBV30 and TRBJ2-2, is SQTIHQWPATLVQPVGSPLSLECTVEGTSNPNLYWYRQAAGRGLQLLFYSVGIGQISSEVPQNLSASRPQDRQFILSSKKLLLSDSGFYLCAWRIPNTGELFFGEGSRLTVL.